By share, the clone carrying this T cell receptor beta chain counts as medium-sized. The target antigen is unknown. These data are taken from a study of tumor-infiltrating lymphocytes in localized non-small cell lung cancer. Whole-study context: Each patient gave resected tumor and non-adjacent uninvolved lung tissue. General observations from the study: Available tissue quantity limited TCR sequencing to a patient subset. Each assay used a separate piece of the same tissue.

Data came from immunoSEQ multiplex PCR; TCRdb stores just in-frame clones and leaves some out. Of 10,000 or so clones in the sample, approximately 79% are singletons; the top ten hold roughly 14%. The CDR3 length is 16 residues. CDR1 is MDHEN and CDR2 is SYDVKM in the germline V gene. With 6 bases clipped from V and 8 bases from J, the junction kept 18 bases outside the gene matches. The chain carries TRBV28 and TRBJ1-1, with TRBD1 matching over 7 bases. This TCR was sampled from a human donor with non-small cell lung cancer. The material sequenced was lung tumor tissue. CDR3 loop: CASSETGSGLRGEAFF. The CDR3 DNA reads as TGTGCCAGCAGCGAGACAGGGTCTGGCCTTCGGGGGGAAGCTTTCTTT. Full variable domain (missing parts from reference TRBV28 and TRBJ1-1): DVKVTQSSRYLVKRTGEKVFLECVQDMDHENMFWYRQDPGLGLRLIYFSYDVKMKEKGDIPEGYSVSREKKERFSLILESASTNQTSMYLCASSETGSGLRGEAFFGQGTRLTVV.